The T cell receptor (beta chain) described here comes from a study of graft-versus-host responses after intestinal transplantation (dated by TCRdb to the early 2020s). Describing the broader study: Recipients received multivisceral, liver-intestinal, or isolated intestinal transplants. Every recipient was given anti-thymocyte globulin induction, then maintenance tacrolimus and steroids for two to three years. After intestinal transplantation, graft-versus-host and host-versus-graft alloreactive T cell clones in the graft, circulation and bone marrow were tracked using bulk TCR-beta CDR3 sequencing. To identify alloreactive clones, pre-transplant mixed lymphocyte reaction products were sequenced and compared with unstimulated pre-transplant donor and recipient T cells. A cohort of 24 intestinal transplant recipients, including one retransplant, was enrolled, and a few patients lacking pretransplant specimens were excluded. Donor T cell macrochimerism was defined as a peak of at least 4% donor T cells among recipient peripheral blood mononuclear cells. Samples from a few later patients were sequenced in-house on an Illumina MiSeq with MiXCR processing rather than by the commercial service. Overall results and qualifications from the work: Peak levels of circulating GvH clones were associated with declines in HvG clones early after transplant. The conclusions were limited by the relatively low number and heterogeneity of the intestinal transplant patients. GvH clones were found in recipient bone marrow, and some of the GvH clones appeared earlier in ileal mucosa or blood, which is consistent with an intestinal mucosal origin. High GvH to HvG T cell clonal ratios were observed in the allografts of patients with donor T cell macrochimerism.

As to this clone: Its recognized antigen is unknown. The input lacks base qualities; no much larger clone sits a single base away.

Deletion took 0 bases off V and 4 bases off J, with a span of 10 bases between the germline ends. The CDR3, from cysteine to phenylalanine, totals 15 residues. The read is trimmed to its CDR3 DNA, 45 bases read in frame from base 1. CDR1 and CDR2 (MNHEY, SVGAGI) derive from the germline V gene. The method was the immunoSEQ multiplex PCR assay. For most patients, genomic DNA was isolated with the Qiagen DNeasy Blood and Tissue Kit and sent frozen to Adaptive Biotechnologies for TCR sequencing. Adaptive Biotechnologies carried out high-throughput TCR-beta CDR3 sequencing of genomic DNA for most patients. For the original study's pipeline: TCR sequencing data for approximately 17 patients were retrieved from Adaptive's ImmunoSEQ software; three other patients were processed with MiXCR and VDJtools. CD4 versus CD8 sorting errors were corrected by removing sequences found in both subsets at a frequency ratio below 5:1. CDR3 nucleotide sequences shared between donor and recipient were removed because their origin could not be assigned. To count as alloreactive, a clone needed at least 2-fold expansion over unstimulated cells and a minimum CFSE-low frequency of 0.002% (template counts) or 0.001% (read counts). Clones were considered mappable if detected in sequenced pre-transplant spleen, lymph node, or MLR CFSE-low populations of the donor or recipient. Cumulative frequency of alloreactive clones was calculated as a percentage of all sequences weighted by copy number. The source is immuneACCESS, and TCRdb retained only in-frame sequences with V and J called. Part of the clones is not carried over; for the studies checked, unresolved V genes explain less than half of this, and the remainder is unexplained. Clone size and V and J calls were adopted from that table, with D and trimming inferred from the DNA. Within this sample are just under 90,000 clones, with roughly four fifths of them counted one time only. The top ten constitute about a sixth of the sample.

The time point label for this specimen denotes: cells obtained before transplantation from donor or recipient. CD3+CD4+ and CD3+CD8+ populations were FACS-sorted from unstimulated pre-transplant donor and recipient cells taken from spleen or lymph nodes. The TCR was taken from a human donor who received an intestinal transplant. The chain is encoded by TRBV6-5 joined to TRBJ1-3, with the D gene not clear enough to name. The sample in question was unstimulated CD8+ T cells sorted from spleen or lymph node cells, obtained before intestinal transplant. The CDR3 reads as follows: CASSYSKSFGNTIYF. The DNA sequence follows: TGTGCCAGCAGTTACTCGAAGAGTTTCGGAAACACCATATATTTT.